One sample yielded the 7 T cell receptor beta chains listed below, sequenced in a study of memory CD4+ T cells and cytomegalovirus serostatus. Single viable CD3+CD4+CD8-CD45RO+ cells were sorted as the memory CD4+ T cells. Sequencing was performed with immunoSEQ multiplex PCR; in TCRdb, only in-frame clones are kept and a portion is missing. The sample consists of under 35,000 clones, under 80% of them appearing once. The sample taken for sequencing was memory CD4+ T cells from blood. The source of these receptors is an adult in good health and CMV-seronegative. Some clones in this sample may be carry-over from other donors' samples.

The CDR3 region is CASSSPGLNTEAFF. Here the CDR3 DNA reads TGTGCCAGCAGCTCTCCGGGTTTGAACACTGAAGCTTTCTTT. This sequence joins TRBV5-6 and TRBJ1-1; D uncertain. Trimming cost V 3 bases and J 0 bases, with 9 bases left between them. The CDR3 is 14 amino acids. Germline V gives CDR1 SGHDT, CDR2 YYEEEE. The whole variable domain, filled in from reference TRBV5-6 and TRBJ1-1, reads DAGVTQSPTHLIKTRGQQVTLRCSPKSGHDTVSWYQQALGQGPQFIFQYYEEEERQRGNFPDRFSGHQFPNYSSELNVNALLLGDSALYLCASSSPGLNTEAFFGQGTRLTVV.

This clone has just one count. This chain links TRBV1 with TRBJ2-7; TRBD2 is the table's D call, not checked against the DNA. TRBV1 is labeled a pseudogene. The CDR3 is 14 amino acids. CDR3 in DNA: TGCACCAGCAGCAGGCTAGCCGGTTACTACGAGCAGTACTTC. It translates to CTSSRLAGYYEQYF.

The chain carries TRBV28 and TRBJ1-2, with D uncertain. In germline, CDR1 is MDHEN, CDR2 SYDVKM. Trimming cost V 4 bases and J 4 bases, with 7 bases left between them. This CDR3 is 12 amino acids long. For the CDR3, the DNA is TGTGCCAGCAGTTCCTTGAGCTATGGCTACACCTTC. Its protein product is CASSSLSYGYTF.

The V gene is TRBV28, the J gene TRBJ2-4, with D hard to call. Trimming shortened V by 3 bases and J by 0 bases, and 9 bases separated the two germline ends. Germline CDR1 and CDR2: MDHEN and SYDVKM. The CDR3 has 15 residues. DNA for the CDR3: TGTGCCAGCAGTTTGGTTTCTCTAGCCAAAAACATTCAGTACTTC. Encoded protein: CASSLVSLAKNIQYF.

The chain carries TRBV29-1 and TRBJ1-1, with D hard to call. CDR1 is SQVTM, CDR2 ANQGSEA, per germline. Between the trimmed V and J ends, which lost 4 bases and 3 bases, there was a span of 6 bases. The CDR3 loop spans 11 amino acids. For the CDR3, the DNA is TGCAGCGTTGTAAGGTACACTGAAGCTTTCTTT. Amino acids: CSVVRYTEAFF.

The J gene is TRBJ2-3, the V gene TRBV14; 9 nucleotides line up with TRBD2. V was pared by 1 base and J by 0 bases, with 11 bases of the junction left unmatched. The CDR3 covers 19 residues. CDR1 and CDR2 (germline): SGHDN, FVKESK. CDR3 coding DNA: TGTGCCAGCAGCCAAGGATCGAGCGGGGGGCTCTGGAGCACAGATACGCAGTATTTT. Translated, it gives CASSQGSSGGLWSTDTQYF.

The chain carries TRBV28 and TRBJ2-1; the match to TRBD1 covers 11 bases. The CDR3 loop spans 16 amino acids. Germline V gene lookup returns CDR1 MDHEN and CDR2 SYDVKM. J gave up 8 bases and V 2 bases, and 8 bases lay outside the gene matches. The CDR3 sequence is CASSLPGTGGWDEQFF. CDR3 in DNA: TGTGCCAGCAGTTTACCCGGGACAGGGGGATGGGATGAGCAGTTCTTC.